This T cell receptor (beta chain) was sequenced in a study of cytotoxic CD8 clonotypes in ibrutinib-treated CLL (dated by TCRdb to the early 2020s). Study-wide context: In this cohort, approximately 15 patients were treatment-naive and 11 to 12 were relapsed/refractory, while around 18 had unmutated IGHV. On average, each sample yielded hundreds of thousands of productive templates and around 100,000 productive rearrangements. Response samples were obtained after a median of roughly eleven months of treatment, with a range of about 6 to 36 months. Cryopreserved peripheral blood mononuclear cells were collected before treatment, at response, and at either disease progression or sustained remission. Of the 90 or so participants in the trial, 26 had longitudinal samples available. Partial responses were observed in roughly 24 patients and complete responses in 2; after a median follow-up of 68 months, remission was maintained in approximately 15 patients and progression was observed in approximately twelve. Every sample from remission and from progressive disease was obtained while the patients were still on ibrutinib. What the authors observed across the whole study: Public clonotypes were rare and either shrank or stayed stable during treatment, and the rise in clonality at ibrutinib response reflected expansion of private clonotypes. Baseline clonality was found to be higher than that of age-matched healthy donors and was strongly correlated with circulating CD8+ T-cell counts. Sampling times were not matched between sustained-remission and progressing patients, and lymph node repertoires were not studied. At ibrutinib response clonality went up, during sustained remission it held steady, and at progression it dropped back toward baseline.

The time point label, as the study defines it: approximately eleven months on ibrutinib. For TCR beta library preparation, 1.5 to 2 micrograms of genomic DNA were isolated from cryopreserved PBMCs. Longitudinal blood samples from CLL patients on ibrutinib monotherapy were analyzed using high-throughput TCR beta sequencing. The patients took part in an open-label, single-center phase 2 trial of ibrutinib monotherapy. The CDR3 contains 16 residues, cysteine and phenylalanine counted. Only the CDR3 part of the read is kept: 48 bases, read in frame from the first base. V loses 0 bases, J loses 6 bases, and the germline ends lie 17 bases apart. In the germline V gene (reference sequence), CDR1 corresponds to WNHNN and CDR2 to SYGVQD. A MiSeq instrument was used for deep resolution sequencing, which targeted depths ranging from 1 in 1 million up to 1 in 200,000 T cells, with coverage averaging 10x for each clonotype. The immunoSEQ hsTCRB Kit was used to generate the TCR beta libraries. The original pipeline was this. ImmunoSEQ Data Assistant and ImmunoSEQ Analyzer were used for data analysis, and V, D and J genes were assigned according to IMGT definitions. Clonality was computed as one minus normalized Shannon entropy of productive rearrangement frequencies, ranging from 0 to 1. Only overrepresented clonotypes making up at least 0.05% of the repertoire of each patient were included in the public clonotype analysis. Approximately 13 age-matched healthy donor repertoires from immuneACCESS served as clonality controls. This is the immuneACCESS table as TCRdb keeps it, with only in-frame sequences that have V and J called. A part of the clones is gone; compared with another copy, unresolved V genes explain less than half, and the rest is unexplained. V, J and clone size reflect that table, while D and trimming were determined from the DNA. The sample records approximately 100,000 clones, 70% to 80% of which are singletons. The ten largest clones take up about 29% of the sample.

In this sample, this clone turned up a few times. The specificity of this receptor is unknown. No much larger clone exists at a distance of one base, and base qualities are not known. This sequence was found in a human donor with chronic lymphocytic leukemia. This chain joins TRBV10-1 to TRBJ1-2, with a tentative D gene TRBD1 over 5 matching bases. The sequenced sample was PBMCs, obtained after 12 months of ibrutinib treatment. The nucleotide sequence reads TGCGCCAGCAGTGAGTCTGGCCGTGCAGGGAAGGATGGCTACACCTTC. This translates into CASSESGRAGKDGYTF.